The clone carrying this T cell receptor beta chain was picked up one time. CDR3 size: 15 residues. V lost 6 bases, J lost 4 bases, and 19 bases lay in between. The germline gives CDR1 SGHDT, CDR2 YYEEEE. Authors' analysis steps: Filtering was not the same, since immunoSEQ gave junction-only sequences without quality scores. Generated by immunoSEQ multiplex PCR, the TCRdb table keeps only in-frame clones and is missing some. The V and J calls and the clone size are those of that table, but D and trimming were determined from the DNA. The repertoire consists of fewer than 1 million clones, with 95% to 97% occurring once and the leading ten covering under 0.3%. The data stem from a study of shared clonotypes between healthy human individuals. Naive CD8 populations comprised CD45RO-negative cells positively selected for CCR7, excluding terminally differentiated effector memory CD45RA+ cells.

The sequenced sample consisted of naive CD8+ T cells sorted from blood. The sequence was collected from a man aged 25-45 years in good health. This chain joins TRBV5-6 and TRBJ1-2; possible D gene TRBD1, 5 bases. The CDR3: CASNPTGGVAYGYTF. For the CDR3, the DNA is TGTGCCAGCAACCCAACCGGGGGGGTGGCCTATGGCTACACCTTC.